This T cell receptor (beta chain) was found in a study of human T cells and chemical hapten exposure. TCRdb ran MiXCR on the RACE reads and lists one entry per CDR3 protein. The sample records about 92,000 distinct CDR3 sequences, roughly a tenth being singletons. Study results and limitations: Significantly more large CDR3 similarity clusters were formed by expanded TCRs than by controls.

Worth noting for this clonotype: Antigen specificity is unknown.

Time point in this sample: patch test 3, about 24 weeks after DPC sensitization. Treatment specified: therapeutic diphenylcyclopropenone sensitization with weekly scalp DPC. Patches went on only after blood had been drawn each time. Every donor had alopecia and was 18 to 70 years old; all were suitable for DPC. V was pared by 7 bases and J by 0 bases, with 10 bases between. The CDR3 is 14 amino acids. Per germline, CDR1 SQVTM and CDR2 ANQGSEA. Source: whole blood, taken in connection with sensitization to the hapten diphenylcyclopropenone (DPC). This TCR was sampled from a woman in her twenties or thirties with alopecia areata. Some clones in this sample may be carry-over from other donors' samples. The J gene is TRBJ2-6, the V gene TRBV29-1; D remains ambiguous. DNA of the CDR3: TGCAGCGCAACGAGTCCCTCTGGGGCCAACGTCCTGACTTTC. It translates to CSATSPSGANVLTF.